The sequence of this T cell receptor (beta chain) was determined in a study of beta chain features in type 1 diabetes. Study-wide results and caveats: Researchers cautioned that cDNA sequencing could over-represent cells with high TCR expression. Diminished insertions and augmented deletions at VDJ junctions characterized type 1 diabetes patients. Shorter TCRB CDR3s, moderately but significantly so, marked every one of the four CD4+ subsets in Type 1 diabetes patients.

This clone has only a few counts. Its antigen is unidentified. V was clipped by 5 bases and J by 1 base, with 9 bases between them. CDR1 and CDR2 from the germline V gene are PRHDT and FYEKMQ (reference sequence). The CDR3 is made up of 15 amino acids. Sequenced material consisted of expressed TCRB transcripts (all of the isolated RNA was reverse transcribed). Naive, central memory and regulatory T cell samples averaged around 3.5 million immunoSEQ reads each. Clones were read by immunoSEQ multiplex PCR, and TCRdb kept only the in-frame ones, dropping some. The sample records a few hundred thousand clones, roughly 16% being singletons.

This TCR came from a man between 25 and 39 years old with type 1 diabetes. Sequencing used naive CD4+ T cells from blood. This rearrangement joins TRBV13 to TRBJ2-6, with a weak D call TRBD2 (5 bases). The CDR3 region is CASSTPGSGANVLTF. In DNA, the CDR3 is TGTGCCAGCAGCACCCCGGGGTCTGGGGCCAACGTCCTGACTTTC.